Included here is one T cell receptor (beta chain) sequence, with context. Sequencing was performed with immunoSEQ multiplex PCR; in TCRdb, only in-frame clones are kept and a portion is missing. This table holds 150,000 to 250,000 clones, 72% found once. The sample comes from a study of cytotoxic CD8 clonotypes in ibrutinib-treated CLL. The length of the CDR3 is 14 residues. Germline V gene lookup returns CDR1 LGHNA and CDR2 YSLEER. Trimming stripped 0 bases from V and 6 bases from J, with 8 bases between. The receptor was derived from a human donor with chronic lymphocytic leukemia. Sample: PBMCs, taken after 24 months of ibrutinib treatment. The rearrangement links TRBV4-3 to TRBJ1-4; D remains ambiguous. The CDR3 DNA reads as TGCGCCAGCAGCCAAGACAGGATGGATGAAAAACTGTTTTTT. It translates to CASSQDRMDEKLFF.